These 17 T cell receptor beta chains came from one sample sequenced in a study of blood T cell repertoires in COVID-19 (dated by TCRdb to between 2020 and 2021). Library preparation was by the immunoSEQ multiplex PCR assay. TCRdb re-hosts the immuneACCESS table, in-frame sequences only. Its copies lack some clones; in the studies checked, an unresolved V gene accounts for under half of them, and the cause for the rest is not known. The sample profile shows tens of thousands of clones; about 80% of them were found once. The ten largest clones take up 10% to 15% of the sample. Sequenced material: peripheral blood. The receptors come from a human donor in a cohort sampled during active COVID-19.

V gene TRBV25-1 combines with J gene TRBJ2-2, with TRBD2 as a possible D gene (6 bases). V was trimmed by 0 bases and J by 11 bases, leaving 16 bases between them. In germline, CDR1 is MGHDK, CDR2 SYGVNS. The CDR3 contains 15 residues. In DNA form, the CDR3 reads TGTGCCAGCAGTGAATACCGGGGACTGCCGGCCGAGCTGTTTTTT. Its translation is CASSEYRGLPAELFF.

This rearrangement joins TRBV4-2 to TRBJ2-5; 10 nucleotides line up with TRBD2. After removal of 2 bases from V and 4 bases from J, the junction contained 4 bases not matched to a gene. CDR3 length: 15 amino acids. Germline CDR1 LGHNA, CDR2 YNFKEQ. The CDR3 reads CASSQLAGGRETQYF. CDR3 DNA: TGTGCCAGCAGCCAATTAGCGGGAGGTAGAGAGACCCAGTACTTC.

The chain combines TRBV14 with TRBJ2-7; maybe TRBD2 (6 bases). Germline V lookup: CDR1 SGHDN, CDR2 FVKESK. This CDR3 contains 12 residues. The V end was cut by 5 bases, the J end by 6 bases, with 11 bases between. In DNA form, the CDR3 reads TGTGCCAGCAGCTACGGACTAAGCGAGCAGTACTTC. Its translation is CASSYGLSEQYF.

J is TRBJ2-2 and V is TRBV6-4; TRBD2 aligns across 14 bases. CDR3 length: 16 residues. Unmatched junction bases numbered 0, after V lost 0 bases and J lost 6 bases. Looked up from germline, CDR1 is MRHNA and CDR2 is SNTAGT. This CDR3 reads CASSDSTSGGAGELFF. In DNA form, the CDR3 reads TGTGCCAGCAGTGACTCGACTAGCGGGGGGGCCGGGGAGCTGTTTTTT.

J is TRBJ2-7 and V is TRBV11-2, with 8 nucleotides matching TRBD2. The junction had 11 bases not matched to a gene; V was cut back by 5 bases and J by 2 bases. This CDR3 is built from 16 residues. CDR1 SGHAT and CDR2 FQNNGV come from the germline V gene. CDR3: CASSPATGTSTYEQYF. DNA for the CDR3: TGTGCCAGCAGCCCAGCGACCGGGACTAGTACCTACGAGCAGTACTTC.

As for this clone: It is unclear where the CDR3 begins or ends on the DNA, so no DNA is shown, and the CDR3 is as TCRdb lists it. V usage is TRBV29-1 and J usage is TRBJ2-7; the listed D gene, TRBD2, was not tested against the DNA. The CDR3 extends over 13 residues, inclusive of both ends. Germline V gene data show CDR1 as SQVTM and CDR2 as ANQGSEA. The CDR3 reads CSAGVGGGSGEYF.

The J gene is TRBJ1-4, the V gene TRBV12-3 or TRBV12-4; a weak D match, TRBD1 (6 bases). CDR3 length equals 13 residues. Trimming took 11 bases from V and 4 from J, leaving 14 bases between them. As DNA, the CDR3 is TGTGCCGTACGGGACACATTTAATGAAAAACTGTTTTTT. Encoded protein: CAVRDTFNEKLFF.

The chain couples TRBV15 to TRBJ1-2; weak D call: TRBD1 (6 bases). V lost 7 bases to trimming and J lost 7 bases, with 16 bases between them. Per germline, CDR1 LNHNV and CDR2 YYDKDF (reference sequence). This CDR3 region has 13 residues. The CDR3 sequence is CATKGAGAGGYTF. Written as DNA, the CDR3 is TGTGCCACCAAAGGGGCGGGGGCTGGTGGCTACACCTTC.

This clone was seen a few times. The chain is built from TRBV10-3 and TRBJ2-7; D is unclear. CDR1 and CDR2 from the germline V gene are ENHRY and SYGVKD. V lost 1 base to trimming and J lost 3 bases, with 10 bases between them. The CDR3 runs to 14 residues. The CDR3 nucleotides read TGTGCCATCAGTGAGTGGCGTTCGGGCTACGAGCAGTACTTC. Translating it yields CAISEWRSGYEQYF.

The chain links TRBV29-1 to TRBJ1-2; 7 bases match TRBD1. This CDR3 is 11 amino acids long. Germline CDR1 SQVTM, CDR2 ANQGSEA. The J segment lost 6 bases and the V segment lost 7 bases, leaving 5 bases of the junction unmatched. The CDR3 DNA is TGCAGCGCACATACAGGGGATGGCTACACCTTC. Translation gives CSAHTGDGYTF. The whole variable domain, filled in from reference TRBV29-1 and TRBJ1-2, reads SAVISQKPSRDICQRGTSLTIQCQVDSQVTMMFWYRQQPGQSLTLIATANQGSEATYESGFVIDKFPISRPNLTFSTLTVSNMSPEDSSIYLCSAHTGDGYTFGSGTRLTVV.

The rearrangement uses TRBV19 and TRBJ2-7; perhaps TRBD1 as D (6 bases). Germline values: CDR1 LNHDA, CDR2 SQIVND (reference sequence). The CDR3 spans 14 residues. Trimming left V 10 bases short and J 6 bases short, with 22 bases between. CDR3 sequence reads: CATTTSNRAGEQYF. DNA for the CDR3: TGTGCCACCACAACCTCTAACAGGGCAGGCGAGCAGTACTTC.

The chain couples TRBV7-9 to TRBJ2-7, with D perhaps matching TRBD1 (6 bases). There are 14 residues in the CDR3. V gave up 1 base and J gave up 6 bases, with 13 bases separating them. Looked up from germline, CDR1 is SEHNR and CDR2 is FQNEAQ (reference sequence). The CDR3 spells CASSLGGPLGEQYF. The CDR3 DNA follows: TGTGCCAGCAGCTTAGGGGGGCCCTTGGGCGAGCAGTACTTC.

This clone is a singleton in its sample. This chain uses TRBV19 with TRBJ2-7, with 9 bases that match TRBD1. There are 13 residues in the CDR3. The germline V gene encodes CDR1 LNHDA and CDR2 SQIVND (reference sequence). Trimming took 6 bases from V and 1 from J; bases not matched to a gene: 1. The CDR3 region has the DNA TGTGCCAGTAGAGGGACAGGGTCCTACGAGCAGTACTTC. This codes for CASRGTGSYEQYF.

This clone was detected a few times. CDR3 DNA: TGTGCCAGCAGCTTACAGGGCAATCAGCCCCAGCATTTT. Protein: CASSLQGNQPQHF. The chain links TRBV7-9 to TRBJ1-5; D not resolved. Per germline, CDR1 SEHNR and CDR2 FQNEAQ (reference sequence). This CDR3 has 13 amino acids. V shed 2 bases and J shed 2 bases, with 4 bases lying between them.

The chain combines TRBV28 with TRBJ1-4; D perhaps matches TRBD1 (6 bases). Germline CDR1 and CDR2: MDHEN and SYDVKM. The CDR3 loop spans 16 amino acids. The V end lost 5 bases, the J end lost 8 bases, and 21 bases lay between the germline ends. CDR3: CASSPLHGGLGEKLFF. In nucleotides, the CDR3 is TGTGCCAGCAGTCCACTTCACGGGGGGCTCGGGGAAAAACTGTTTTTT. Using reference TRBV28 and TRBJ1-4 for the parts outside the CDR3, the full variable domain is DVKVTQSSRYLVKRTGEKVFLECVQDMDHENMFWYRQDPGLGLRLIYFSYDVKMKEKGDIPEGYSVSREKKERFSLILESASTNQTSMYLCASSPLHGGLGEKLFFGSGTQLSVL.

The chain couples TRBV5-1 to TRBJ2-2, with 12 bases that match TRBD1. The ends lost 3 bases at V and 6 bases at J; junction bases unmatched: 6. There are 16 residues in the CDR3. CDR1 SGHRS and CDR2 YFSETQ come from the germline V gene. The CDR3 sequence is CASSWGQGAPAGELFF. In DNA form, the CDR3 reads TGCGCCAGCAGCTGGGGACAGGGGGCTCCGGCCGGGGAGCTGTTTTTT.

This clone is a singleton in its sample. The CDR3 sequence is CASSSLIAGASYEQYF. In DNA form, the CDR3 reads TGTGCCAGCAGCTCCTTGATTGCGGGGGCCTCCTACGAGCAGTACTTC. This chain links TRBV7-9 with TRBJ2-7; weak D call: TRBD2 (7 bases). The V and J ends lost 4 bases and 0 bases respectively, with 16 bases between them. The CDR3 consists of 16 residues. Germline CDR1 and CDR2: SEHNR and FQNEAQ (reference sequence).